This T cell receptor beta chain is from a study of regulatory T cells in long-lasting Graves disease. This clonotype was counted a few times. Germline CDR1 and CDR2: MNHNS and SASEGT. Trimming removed 2 bases from V and 2 bases from J, with 10 bases in between. This CDR3 contains 14 residues. The time point denotes: newly diagnosed GD, antithyroid drugs for less than 3 months. PBMCs were the source of the RNA used for TCR sequencing. Investigators prepared the TCR beta libraries by applying iRepertoire HTBI primers and Arm-PCR of CDR3 regions. Each CDR3 protein gets one entry after TCRdb re-called the multiplex PCR reads with MiXCR. The sample contains over 400,000 distinct CDR3 sequences, 13% to 15% of which appear only once. A further study also used this sample, focusing on T cells in Graves' hyperthyroidism and ophthalmopathy.

The clonotype was recovered from a woman between 50 and 59 years old with Graves disease. The sample here was peripheral blood mononuclear cells (PBMCs), taken at new diagnosis, from a patient treated with antithyroid drugs. The J gene is TRBJ2-7, the V gene TRBV6-1; D may match TRBD1 or TRBD2 (5 bases each). This CDR3 is CASSENGAAYEQYF. For the CDR3, the DNA is TGTGCCAGCAGTGAAAACGGGGCGGCCTACGAGCAGTACTTC.